What follows are 18 T cell receptor beta chains derived from one specimen sequenced in a study of Graves' ophthalmopathy and Graves' hyperthyroidism. Amplification from RNA transcripts yielded the TCR beta CDR3 regions. RT-PCR was first run with HTBI primers, then multiplex PCR in a second round. MiXCR, applied by TCRdb to the multiplex PCR reads, yields one record per CDR3 protein. The repertoire holds roughly 500,000 distinct CDR3 sequences, around 15% seen once, with 9.8% in the top ten. The sequenced sample was blood. The receptors derive from a woman under 40 with Graves' ophthalmopathy.

Many counts were recorded for this clonotype. This chain uses TRBV2 with TRBJ2-7; D possibly corresponds to TRBD1 (6 bases). This CDR3 comprises 12 residues. V shed 5 bases and J shed 6 bases, with 11 bases lying between them. The germline CDR1 and CDR2 sequences are SNHLY and FYNNEI. The CDR3 protein is CASSWGRREQYF. The CDR3 coding sequence is TGTGCCAGCAGTTGGGGGCGTCGCGAGCAGTACTTC.

This clonotype was counted ten times or more. The chain recombines TRBV2 with TRBJ2-5, with D maybe TRBD1 (6 bases). Germline V CDR1 and CDR2: SNHLY, FYNNEI. With 4 bases removed from V and 2 bases from J, the gap between germline ends came to 8 bases. The CDR3 totals 13 residues. The CDR3 region is CASSATGQETQYF. CDR3 sequence (DNA): TGTGCCAGCAGTGCGACAGGTCAAGAGACCCAGTACTTC.

This clonotype has at least ten counts. The chain couples TRBV28 to TRBJ1-3; unclear D gene. The CDR3 covers 11 residues. The V gene lost 7 bases and the J gene lost 7 bases, with 8 bases spanning the gap. CDR1 is MDHEN and CDR2 is SYDVKM in the germline V gene. The CDR3 spells CASKDLNTIYF. CDR3 nucleotide sequence: TGTGCCAGCAAGGATCTGAACACCATATATTTT. Drawing the rest from reference TRBV28 and TRBJ1-3, the complete variable domain is DVKVTQSSRYLVKRTGEKVFLECVQDMDHENMFWYRQDPGLGLRLIYFSYDVKMKEKGDIPEGYSVSREKKERFSLILESASTNQTSMYLCASKDLNTIYFGEGSWLTVV.

In its sample, this clonotype was seen many times. CDR3 protein: CSAREGGFGQETQYF. The CDR3 bases are TGCAGTGCTAGAGAGGGAGGTTTCGGGCAAGAGACCCAGTACTTC. The rearrangement joins TRBV20-1 to TRBJ2-5; tentative D call: TRBD2 (6 bases). CDR1 and CDR2 (germline): DFQATT, SNEGSKA (reference sequence). V lost 0 bases to trimming and J lost 2 bases, with 13 bases between them. The CDR3 is made up of 15 amino acids.

This clonotype was counted ten times or more. This sequence joins TRBV20-1 and TRBJ1-5; TRBD1 might be the D (5 bases). Trimming left V 2 bases short and J 0 bases short, with 20 bases between. The CDR3 has 18 amino acids. From germline, CDR1 is DFQATT and CDR2 SNEGSKA (reference sequence). The CDR3 spells CSARSSGTVEYSNQPQHF. CDR3 coding DNA: TGCAGTGCTAGAAGCTCCGGGACGGTAGAATATAGCAATCAGCCCCAGCATTTT.

CDR3 sequence reads: CATADLGDTEAFF. CDR3 in DNA: TGTGCCACTGCTGACCTGGGGGACACTGAAGCTTTCTTT. The gene calls are TRBV19 and TRBJ1-1; possibly TRBD1 for D (5 bases). The CDR3 covers 13 residues. Germline V gene lookup returns CDR1 LNHDA and CDR2 SQIVND (reference sequence). With 10 bases removed from V and 3 bases from J, the gap between germline ends came to 15 bases.

The chain recombines TRBV12-3 or TRBV12-4 with TRBJ2-5; 8 bases align to TRBD1. The V gene end was trimmed by 6 bases and the J gene end by 4 bases; junction bases not matched to a gene: 4. CDR3 length equals 13 residues. CDR3 protein: CASSRGQVETQYF. DNA for the CDR3: TGTGCCAGCAGCAGGGGGCAGGTAGAGACCCAGTACTTC.

As concerns this clonotype: The junction departs from germline at one end; a sequencing error may be responsible. The chain combines TRBV19 with TRBJ2-1, with D possibly matching TRBD2 (6 bases). The CDR3 is made up of 14 amino acids. In germline, CDR1 is LNHDA, CDR2 SQIVND (reference sequence). The CDR3 region is CASSIGPGAYEKFF. For the CDR3, the DNA is TGTGCCAGTAGTATCGGCCCGGGAGCGTATGAGAAGTTCTTC. The entire variable domain, with the rest obtained from reference TRBV19 and TRBJ2-1, is as follows: DGGITQSPKYLFRKEGQNVTLSCEQNLNHDAMYWYRQDPGQGLRLIYYSQIVNDFQKGDIAEGYSVSREKKESFPLTVTSAQKNPTAFYLCASSIGPGAYEKFFGPGTRLTVL.

This clonotype was counted many times. V is TRBV9 and J is TRBJ1-2; D is possibly TRBD1 (5 bases). The germline V and J ends were trimmed by 3 bases and 8 bases, with 20 bases remaining between them. The germline gives CDR1 SGDLS, CDR2 YYNGEE. The CDR3 spans 15 residues. The CDR3 sequence: CASSAFLGPGQGYTF. In nucleotides, the CDR3 is TGTGCCAGCAGCGCCTTTTTAGGGCCAGGGCAAGGCTACACCTTC.

This clonotype was recorded many times. The chain has TRBV30 and TRBJ1-6; TRBD1 might be the D (6 bases). CDR1 and CDR2 (germline): GTSNPN, SVGIG (reference sequence). The ends were cut back, 1 base at V and 6 bases at J, with 10 bases in the middle. CDR3 length: 14 residues. The CDR3 protein is CAWSAGQSNSPLHF. The CDR3 nucleotides read TGTGCCTGGAGTGCTGGACAGTCTAATTCACCCCTCCACTTT.

In its sample, this clonotype was seen many times. The chain is built from TRBV12-3 or TRBV12-4 and TRBJ2-5; no clear D. The CDR3 runs to 12 residues. V was pared by 6 bases and J by 6 bases, with 11 bases between. This CDR3 is CASSDGRKTQYF. CDR3 nucleotide sequence: TGTGCCAGCAGCGACGGAAGGAAGACCCAGTACTTC.

The chain links TRBV13 to TRBJ2-7; tentative D call: TRBD1 (5 bases). CDR3 size: 14 residues. V lost 2 bases and J lost 5, with 13 bases in between. Germline V gene data show CDR1 as PRHDT and CDR2 as FYEKMQ (reference sequence). This chain's CDR3 is CASSLRGQSNEQYF. The DNA for the CDR3 is TGTGCCAGCAGCTTAAGGGGTCAGAGTAACGAGCAGTACTTC.

This clonotype has a count of ten or more. The chain has TRBV29-1 and TRBJ2-7; D is unresolved. Germline V gives CDR1 SQVTM, CDR2 ANQGSEA. V dropped 4 bases and J dropped 2 bases, with 9 bases sitting between them. The CDR3 has 12 amino acids. In DNA form, the CDR3 reads TGCAGCGTTGGTAGGGCCACCTACGAGCAGTACTTC. Translating gives CSVGRATYEQYF.

This clonotype was seen ten or more times. This chain uses TRBV27 with TRBJ1-1, with D possibly matching TRBD1 (5 bases). The V and J ends lost 1 base and 7 bases respectively, with 25 bases between them. Germline values: CDR1 MNHEY, CDR2 SMNVEV (reference sequence). CDR3 length: 18 residues. The CDR3 loop is CASSLYGWAGGGRSEAFF. The CDR3 DNA follows: TGTGCCAGCAGTTTATACGGGTGGGCCGGGGGTGGGCGGAGTGAAGCTTTCTTT.

V usage is TRBV30 and J usage is TRBJ2-2, with D possibly TRBD1 on 5 matching bases. Germline V gene lookup returns CDR1 GTSNPN and CDR2 SVGIG (reference sequence). The length of the CDR3 is 14 residues. V was clipped by 2 bases and J by 5 bases, with 12 bases between them. The CDR3 region is CAWSLGQKTGELFF. The CDR3 bases are TGTGCCTGGAGTTTAGGACAAAAGACCGGGGAGCTGTTTTTT.

Ten or more counts support this clonotype. The V gene is TRBV10-3, the J gene TRBJ2-2, with a possible D match to TRBD2 (6 bases). CDR1 is ENHRY and CDR2 is SYGVKD in the germline V gene. The CDR3 contains 15 residues. V shed 4 bases and J shed 5 bases, with 14 bases lying between them. The CDR3 loop reads CAISGTTYSTGELFF. CDR3 bases: TGTGCCATCAGTGGGACTACTTATTCGACCGGGGAGCTGTTTTTT.

This clonotype appeared many times. The J gene is TRBJ1-1, the V gene TRBV12-3 or TRBV12-4; D ambiguous. The germline V and J ends were trimmed by 7 bases and 1 base, with 13 bases remaining between them. The CDR3 has 14 amino acids. The DNA for the CDR3 is TGTGCCAGCACATCGTGGAGTCGGAACACTGAAGCTTTCTTT. Amino acid sequence: CASTSWSRNTEAFF.

At least ten counts were recorded for this clonotype. The rearrangement uses TRBV4-1 and TRBJ1-1, with TRBD1 matching over 10 bases. This CDR3 spans 14 amino acids. The J segment lost 5 bases and the V segment lost 4 bases, leaving 4 bases of the junction unmatched. Germline values: CDR1 MGHRA, CDR2 YSYEKL. The CDR3 reads CASSRDRGQTEAFF. The CDR3 DNA reads TGCGCCAGCAGCCGAGACAGGGGGCAAACTGAAGCTTTCTTT.